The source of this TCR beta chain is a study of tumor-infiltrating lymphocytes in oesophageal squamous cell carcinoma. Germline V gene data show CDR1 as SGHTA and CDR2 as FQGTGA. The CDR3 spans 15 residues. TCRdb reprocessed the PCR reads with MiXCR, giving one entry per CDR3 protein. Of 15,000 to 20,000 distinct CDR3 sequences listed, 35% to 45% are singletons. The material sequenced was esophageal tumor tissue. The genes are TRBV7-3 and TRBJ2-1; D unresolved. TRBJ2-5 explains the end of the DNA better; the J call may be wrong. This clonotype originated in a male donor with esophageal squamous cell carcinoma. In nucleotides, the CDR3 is TGTGCCAGCAGCTTAAGAGGTAGCACGATGGAGACCCAGTACTTC. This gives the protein CASSLRGSTMETQYF.